These 26 T cell receptor beta chains came from one sample sequenced in a study of cytomegalovirus exposure and HLA in healthy donors. PCR employed 60 Vbeta and 13 Jbeta primers. Profiled with immunoSEQ multiplex PCR; TCRdb holds only in-frame clones, not every one. Counted here are about 120,000 clones, roughly 82% occurring once; the ten biggest clones make up around 9.9%. The material sequenced was PBMCs. These receptors originate from a man in his forties in good health and CMV-seropositive.

The V and J genes are TRBV7-2 and TRBJ2-5; D is perhaps TRBD2 (5 bases). The CDR3 extends over 14 amino acids. CDR1 is SGHTA, CDR2 FQGNSA, per germline. V lost 5 bases to trimming and J lost 5 bases, with 15 bases between them. DNA of the CDR3: TGTGCCAGCAGCCCAGCGGAGTCCTGGGAGACCCAGTACTTC. It encodes CASSPAESWETQYF. Full variable domain (outside the CDR3, taken from reference TRBV7-2 and TRBJ2-5): GAGVSQSPSNKVTEKGKDVELRCDPISGHTALYWYRQSLGQGLEFLIYFQGNSAPDKSGLPSDRFSAERTGGSVSTLTIQRTQQEDSAVYLCASSPAESWETQYFGPGTRLLVL.

The chain joins TRBV28 to TRBJ1-1; 8 nucleotides line up with TRBD1. V gave up 5 bases and J gave up 4 bases; unmatched junction bases: 9. The CDR3 has 15 residues. Germline V lookup: CDR1 MDHEN, CDR2 SYDVKM. CDR3 nucleotides: TGTGCCAGCAGTCCTGGGAATACAGGGGGCACTGAAGCTTTCTTT. The encoded protein is CASSPGNTGGTEAFF.

This sequence joins TRBV7-6 and TRBJ2-7, with D uncertain. Germline V lookup: CDR1 SGHVS, CDR2 FNYEAQ. This CDR3 has 14 residues. The V end lost 1 base, the J end lost 4 bases, and 11 bases lay between the germline ends. The CDR3 DNA is TGTGCCAGCAGCTTAGGTCCAGCGACGTACGAGCAGTACTTC. This sequence encodes CASSLGPATYEQYF.

The chain links TRBV4-3 to TRBJ2-1; D perhaps matches TRBD1 (5 bases). Per germline, CDR1 LGHNA and CDR2 YSLEER. V gave up 4 bases and J gave up 5 bases, with 18 bases separating them. The CDR3 runs to 16 residues. The CDR3 loop reads CASSPTSVQGDNEQFF. CDR3 bases: TGCGCCAGCAGCCCTACATCGGTCCAGGGCGACAATGAGCAGTTCTTC.

The rearrangement links TRBV5-6 to TRBJ2-3; TRBD2 agrees at 9 bases. The length of the CDR3 is 15 residues. V lost 5 bases, J lost 5 bases, and 9 bases stayed unmatched. CDR1 and CDR2 (germline): SGHDT, YYEEEE. The CDR3 nucleotides are TGTGCCAGCAGATACGGGACTAGCAGTGGAGATACGCAGTATTTT. Translation: CASRYGTSSGDTQYF. Together with reference TRBV5-6 and TRBJ2-3, the CDR3 gives the full variable domain: DAGVTQSPTHLIKTRGQQVTLRCSPKSGHDTVSWYQQALGQGPQFIFQYYEEEERQRGNFPDRFSGHQFPNYSSELNVNALLLGDSALYLCASRYGTSSGDTQYFGPGTRLTVL.

The chain joins TRBV7-6 to TRBJ1-5, with 7 bases that match TRBD1. Germline-derived CDR1 and CDR2 are SGHVS and FNYEAQ. CDR3 size: 16 residues. Trimming at V came to 3 bases and at J to 2 bases, leaving 7 bases not matched to a gene. This CDR3 is CASSLGQPGGNQPQHF. Written as DNA, the CDR3 is TGTGCCAGCAGCTTGGGACAGCCTGGGGGCAATCAGCCCCAGCATTTT. The complete variable domain, with remaining parts taken from reference TRBV7-6 and TRBJ1-5, reads GAGVSQSPRYKVTKRGQDVALRCDPISGHVSLYWYRQALGQGPEFLTYFNYEAQQDKSGLPNDRFSAERPEGSISTLTIQRTEQRDSAMYRCASSLGQPGGNQPQHFGDGTRLSIL.

The rearrangement joins TRBV19 to TRBJ1-2; 10 nucleotides match TRBD1. V trimming: 6 bases; J trimming: 0 bases; junction bases outside the gene matches: 1. In germline, CDR1 is LNHDA, CDR2 SQIVND (reference sequence). This CDR3 is 14 amino acids long. DNA for the CDR3: TGTGCCAGTAGAGGGACAGGGGCTAACTATGGCTACACCTTC. Amino acid sequence: CASRGTGANYGYTF.

The J gene is TRBJ2-3, the V gene TRBV2; D may be TRBD1 (5 bases). Germline V gene sequence: CDR1 SNHLY, CDR2 FYNNEI. The V end lost 7 bases, the J end lost 6 bases, and 11 bases lay between the germline ends. The CDR3 runs to 12 residues. In nucleotides, the CDR3 is TGTGCCAGCAAGACAGAAGGGGATACGCAGTATTTT. This encodes CASKTEGDTQYF.

The gene calls are TRBV5-8 and TRBJ1-1; D might be TRBD1 (6 bases). With 4 bases removed from V and 1 base from J, the gap between germline ends came to 14 bases. CDR1 is SGHTS, CDR2 YDEGEE, per germline. The CDR3 is made up of 15 amino acids. CDR3 protein: CASSPAGARNTEAFF. CDR3 DNA: TGTGCCAGCAGCCCCGCGGGGGCGAGGAACACTGAAGCTTTCTTT.

The chain is built from TRBV6-5 and TRBJ2-5, with TRBD1 identical over 8 bases. J gave up 5 bases and V 4 bases, and 9 bases lay outside the gene matches. Germline assignment: CDR1 MNHEY and CDR2 SVGAGI. The CDR3 length is 15 residues. The CDR3 nucleotides are TGTGCCAGCAGTTTCCAGACAGGGGCTGGGGAGACCCAGTACTTC. It yields the protein CASSFQTGAGETQYF.

V gene TRBV4-1 combines with J gene TRBJ1-1, with unresolved D. This CDR3 contains 17 residues. From germline, CDR1 is MGHRA and CDR2 YSYEKL. V lost 1 base to trimming and J lost 4 bases, with 19 bases between them. The CDR3 here is CASSQANLVAVGTEAFF. The CDR3 nucleotides read TGCGCCAGCAGCCAAGCGAACCTGGTCGCGGTAGGCACTGAAGCTTTCTTT.

V usage is TRBV18 and J usage is TRBJ2-5; a weak D match, TRBD1 (6 bases). The germline V gene has CDR1 KGHSH and CDR2 LQKENI. V lost 5 bases and J lost 0, with 10 bases in between. The CDR3 is made up of 14 amino acids. CDR3 DNA sequence: TGTGCCAGCTCAAGACAGGAGTACCAAGAGACCCAGTACTTC. As protein: CASSRQEYQETQYF.

This clone was seen only a few times. The junction departs from the called germline gene at one end, perhaps through a read error. The chain uses TRBV7-9 and TRBJ1-6; D ambiguous. Germline CDR1 SEHNR, CDR2 FQNEAQ (reference sequence). The CDR3 consists of 12 residues. CDR3 loop: CSSSFLDSPLHF. The DNA of the CDR3 is TGTTCCAGCAGCTTTCTCGATTCACCCCTCCACTTT.

The rearrangement links TRBV7-2 to TRBJ1-1; the D gene is possibly TRBD1 (5 bases). This CDR3 spans 15 amino acids. CDR1 is SGHTA, CDR2 FQGNSA, per germline. Trimming took 3 bases from V and 1 from J, leaving 12 bases between them. The CDR3: CASSLRSGGNTEAFF. As DNA, the CDR3 is TGTGCCAGCAGCTTGAGGTCGGGGGGGAACACTGAAGCTTTCTTT.

The chain employs TRBV19 and TRBJ2-7, with 9 bases that match TRBD1. This CDR3 comprises 13 residues. Trimming at V came to 5 bases and at J to 4 bases, leaving 3 bases not matched to a gene. Per germline, CDR1 LNHDA and CDR2 SQIVND (reference sequence). The DNA for the CDR3 is TGTGCCAGTAGTCACAGGGGGCTATACGAGCAGTACTTC. It is translated as CASSHRGLYEQYF.

Comment on this clone: An end of the junction differs from the germline gene, which may be a read error. DNA for the CDR3: TGTGCCAGCAGCTTAGAGGCAGCCTCTGGGGCCAACGGCCTGACTTTC. Translation: CASSLEAASGANGLTF. The chain combines TRBV7-8 with TRBJ2-6, with D possibly being TRBD1 (5 bases). Germline V gene lookup returns CDR1 SGHVS and CDR2 FQNEAQ. There are 16 residues in the CDR3.

The gene calls are TRBV6-1 and TRBJ1-4; the D gene is possibly TRBD1 (5 bases). Trimming removed 8 bases from V and 5 bases from J, with 12 bases in between. This CDR3 has 13 amino acids. The V gene's germline CDR1 is MNHNS and CDR2 SASEGT. In DNA, the CDR3 is TGTGCCAGCCGCAGGGTATTGAATGAAAAACTGTTTTTT. This codes for CASRRVLNEKLFF.

The rearrangement joins TRBV19 to TRBJ2-2; TRBD2 matches at 9 bases. CDR1 LNHDA and CDR2 SQIVND come from the germline V gene (reference sequence). The trim removed 7 bases at V and 5 bases at J, leaving 8 bases unmatched. The CDR3 has 15 residues. Here the CDR3 reads CASIPSGAITGELFF. CDR3 sequence (DNA): TGTGCCAGTATCCCTAGCGGGGCTATTACCGGGGAGCTGTTTTTT.

The V call is TRBV21-1, the J call TRBJ2-3; the table gives TRBD2 as D, unverified against the DNA. TRBV21-1 is classified as a pseudogene. The CDR3 is 17 amino acids. CDR3 region: CASSKVGGGGWKNTQYF. CDR3 bases: TGTGCCAGCAGCAAAGTTGGGGGGGGCGGCTGGAAAAATACGCAGTATTTT.

J is TRBJ2-1 and V is TRBV14, with D possibly matching TRBD1 (6 bases). The length of the CDR3 is 13 residues. V lost 4 bases and J 7 bases, leaving 11 bases between the germline ends. CDR1 and CDR2 from the germline V gene are SGHDN and FVKESK. The CDR3 loop is CASSLIDRNEQFF. The CDR3 nucleotides are TGTGCCAGCAGCCTAATCGACAGGAATGAGCAGTTCTTC. Combining the CDR3 with reference TRBV14 and TRBJ2-1 gives the whole variable domain EAGVTQFPSHSVIEKGQTVTLRCDPISGHDNLYWYRRVMGKEIKFLLHFVKESKQDESGMPNNRFLAERTGGTYSTLKVQPAELEDSGVYFCASSLIDRNEQFFGPGTRLTVL.

This chain joins TRBV7-2 and TRBJ2-5, with unresolved D. V lost 1 base and J lost 5, with 14 bases in between. The length of the CDR3 is 15 residues. Germline V gene sequence: CDR1 SGHTA, CDR2 FQGNSA. The CDR3 sequence is CASSLGHEDWETQYF. As DNA, the CDR3 is TGTGCCAGCAGCTTAGGTCACGAGGATTGGGAGACCCAGTACTTC. Full variable domain (outside the CDR3, taken from reference TRBV7-2 and TRBJ2-5): GAGVSQSPSNKVTEKGKDVELRCDPISGHTALYWYRQSLGQGLEFLIYFQGNSAPDKSGLPSDRFSAERTGGSVSTLTIQRTQQEDSAVYLCASSLGHEDWETQYFGPGTRLLVL.

The genes are TRBV7-9 and TRBJ2-5, with 8 bases aligning to TRBD1. The J call may be in error: the DNA end matches TRBJ2-7 better. The germline CDR1 and CDR2 sequences are SEHNR and FQNEAQ (reference sequence). CDR3 length: 16 residues. CDR3 protein: CASSLPTSDRAYEQYF. Here the CDR3 DNA reads TGTGCCAGCAGCCTGCCCACCTCGGACAGGGCGTACGAGCAGTACTTC.

This rearrangement joins TRBV2 to TRBJ1-2; 10 nucleotides align to TRBD1. V shed 6 bases and J 8 bases; nucleotides not matched to a gene: 12. CDR3 length: 15 amino acids. The germline V gene has CDR1 SNHLY and CDR2 FYNNEI. CDR3 residues: CASRYITTGGVGYTF. CDR3 DNA sequence: TGTGCCAGCAGATACATTACGACAGGGGGCGTCGGCTACACCTTC. The full variable domain, its missing parts supplied by reference TRBV2 and TRBJ1-2, is EPEVTQTPSHQVTQMGQEVILRCVPISNHLYFYWYRQILGQKVEFLVSFYNNEISEKSEIFDDQFSVERPDGSNFTLKIRSTKLEDSAMYFCASRYITTGGVGYTFGSGTRLTVV.

The gene calls are TRBV2 and TRBJ2-3; the D gene is possibly TRBD1 (8 bases). Per the germline V gene, CDR1 is SNHLY and CDR2 is FYNNEI. CDR3 size: 17 residues. Trimming took 4 bases from V and 0 from J, leaving 17 bases between them. The CDR3 DNA follows: TGTGCCAGCAGTGGGACAGGGAGGGGGACTAGCACAGATACGCAGTATTTT. The encoded protein is CASSGTGRGTSTDTQYF.

The chain is built from TRBV27 and TRBJ2-2; TRBD1 agrees at 8 bases. Germline V CDR1 and CDR2: MNHEY, SMNVEV (reference sequence). V dropped 6 bases and J dropped 3; count of bases not matched to a gene: 9. CDR3 length: 16 residues. Written as DNA, the CDR3 is TGTGCCAGCAGCCGAACACAGGGGGGTTACACCGGGGAGCTGTTTTTT. The encoded protein is CASSRTQGGYTGELFF.

The chain couples TRBV18 to TRBJ2-7, with 10 nucleotides matching TRBD2. The CDR3 is 16 residues long. CDR1 and CDR2 (germline): KGHSH, LQKENI. J lost 1 base, V lost 0 bases, and 3 bases had no gene match. This chain's CDR3 is CASSPPPSGGSYEQYF. CDR3 nucleotides: TGTGCCAGCTCACCACCCCCTAGCGGGGGTTCCTACGAGCAGTACTTC.